The rows below give T cell receptor beta chains drawn from one sample of a study of cytotoxic CD8 clonotypes in ibrutinib-treated CLL. The table came from immunoSEQ multiplex PCR; TCRdb's copy has only in-frame clones and leaves some out. The table includes 15,000 to 20,000 clones, roughly 65% detected once. Here the sequenced sample was PBMCs, taken before ibrutinib treatment. The receptors derive from a human donor with chronic lymphocytic leukemia. CDR3s include the opening cysteine and the closing phenylalanine or tryptophan. Each record gives: D gene, J gene, CDR3 length, V gene, clone size, CDR3 DNA, CDR3 protein. D genes are given only for firm matches. Clone size appears in some rows only: once, few, many, or a class for an expanded clone.

D gene: .
J gene: TRBJ1-6
CDR3 length: 13
V gene: TRBV6-1
clone size: once
CDR3 DNA: TGTGCCAGCAGTGAAGAGGTTGATTCACCCCTCCACTTT
CDR3 protein: CASSEEVDSPLHF

D gene: .
J gene: TRBJ2-2
CDR3 length: 15
V gene: TRBV9
clone size: .
CDR3 DNA: TGTGCCAGCAGCGCAGACCCGGGATCCACCGGGGAGCTGTTTTTT
CDR3 protein: CASSADPGSTGELFF

D gene: .
J gene: TRBJ2-2
CDR3 length: 13
V gene: TRBV2
clone size: .
CDR3 DNA: TGTGCCAGCAGTGAAAGGGTTGCCGGGGAGCTGTTTTTT
CDR3 protein: CASSERVAGELFF

D gene: TRBD1
J gene: TRBJ2-5
CDR3 length: 14
V gene: TRBV4-1
clone size: .
CDR3 DNA: TGCGCCAGCAGCCGGGGGACAGGGCAAGAGACCCAGTACTTC
CDR3 protein: CASSRGTGQETQYF

D gene: .
J gene: TRBJ2-7
CDR3 length: 14
V gene: TRBV6-6
clone size: once
CDR3 DNA: TGTGCCAGCAGCCAAGGGACGCTGGGCCTCGAGCAGTACTTC
CDR3 protein: CASSQGTLGLEQYF

D gene: .
J gene: TRBJ1-3
CDR3 length: 12
V gene: TRBV30
clone size: .
CDR3 DNA: TGTGCCGGGCGCTTTCAGGGAAACACCATATATTTT
CDR3 protein: CAGRFQGNTIYF

D gene: TRBD2
J gene: TRBJ2-7
CDR3 length: 15
V gene: TRBV11-3
clone size: .
CDR3 DNA: TGTGCCAGCAGCCAGACTAGCGGGGGGACCTACGAGCAGTACTTC
CDR3 protein: CASSQTSGGTYEQYF

D gene: .
J gene: TRBJ1-6
CDR3 length: 14
V gene: TRBV2
clone size: .
CDR3 DNA: TGTGCCAGCACTAGAGGGGCGGATAATTCACCCCTCCACTTT
CDR3 protein: CASTRGADNSPLHF

D gene: .
J gene: TRBJ2-3
CDR3 length: 14
V gene: TRBV9
clone size: .
CDR3 DNA: TGTGCCAGCAGCGGAGGGAATCCCACAGATACGCAGTATTTT
CDR3 protein: CASSGGNPTDTQYF

D gene: TRBD1
J gene: TRBJ1-4
CDR3 length: 15
V gene: TRBV15
clone size: once
CDR3 DNA: TGTGCCACCAGCAGACAACAGGGGTCGGGTGAAAAACTGTTTTTT
CDR3 protein: CATSRQQGSGEKLFF

D gene: .
J gene: TRBJ1-2
CDR3 length: 12
V gene: TRBV5-4
clone size: .
CDR3 DNA: TGTGCCAGCAGCCTACAGGGTTTTGGCTACACCTTC
CDR3 protein: CASSLQGFGYTF

D gene: .
J gene: TRBJ2-7
CDR3 length: 14
V gene: TRBV7-2
clone size: .
CDR3 DNA: TGTGCCAGCAGCTTACAGGTAGGAGCCTACGAGCAGTACTTC
CDR3 protein: CASSLQVGAYEQYF

D gene: .
J gene: TRBJ2-7
CDR3 length: 15
V gene: TRBV7-8
clone size: once
CDR3 DNA: TGTGCCAGCAGCTCAGGGGGGCCAAGCTCCTACGAGCAGTACTTC
CDR3 protein: CASSSGGPSSYEQYF

D gene: .
J gene: TRBJ2-7
CDR3 length: 12
V gene: TRBV11-3
clone size: .
CDR3 DNA: TGTGCCAGCAGCCATCGACCATACGAGCAGTACTTC
CDR3 protein: CASSHRPYEQYF

D gene: .
J gene: TRBJ2-7
CDR3 length: 13
V gene: TRBV28
clone size: .
CDR3 DNA: TGTGCCAGCAGGACAGAAATGCACTACGAGCAGTACTTC
CDR3 protein: CASRTEMHYEQYF

D gene: .
J gene: TRBJ1-1
CDR3 length: 12
V gene: TRBV29-1
clone size: .
CDR3 DNA: TGCAGCGTTGACAGAGAGCCCCCTGAAGCTTTCTTT
CDR3 protein: CSVDREPPEAFF

D gene: .
J gene: TRBJ1-6
CDR3 length: 15
V gene: TRBV7-2
clone size: .
CDR3 DNA: TGTGCCAGCAGCTTAGAAGGAATGACTAATTCACCCCTCCACTTT
CDR3 protein: CASSLEGMTNSPLHF

D gene: .
J gene: TRBJ2-7
CDR3 length: 14
V gene: TRBV7-2
clone size: .
CDR3 DNA: TGTGCCAGCAGCTCACTCCAGGGATCCTACGAGCAGTACTTC
CDR3 protein: CASSSLQGSYEQYF

D gene: .
J gene: TRBJ2-2
CDR3 length: 11
V gene: TRBV6-6
clone size: few
CDR3 DNA: TGTGCCAGCGGCACTTACGAGGAGCTGTTTTTT
CDR3 protein: CASGTYEELFF

D gene: .
J gene: TRBJ2-3
CDR3 length: 14
V gene: TRBV5-1
clone size: .
CDR3 DNA: TGCGCCAGCAAACCTGCTCAGGGAACAGATACGCAGTATTTT
CDR3 protein: CASKPAQGTDTQYF

D gene: .
J gene: TRBJ1-2
CDR3 length: 15
V gene: TRBV10-1
clone size: few
CDR3 DNA: TGCGCCAGCAGTGAATCTCAGGGGTCGGTGCGGGGCTACACCTTC
CDR3 protein: CASSESQGSVRGYTF

D gene: .
J gene: TRBJ2-6
CDR3 length: 15
V gene: TRBV7-2
clone size: few
CDR3 DNA: TGTGCCAGCAGCTCTAGAAGGGCTGGGGCCAACGTCCTGACTTTC
CDR3 protein: CASSSRRAGANVLTF

D gene: TRBD1
J gene: TRBJ1-1
CDR3 length: 16
V gene: TRBV6-1
clone size: .
CDR3 DNA: TGTGCCAGCAGTGAAGAAGGCTGGACAGGGCGGACTGAAGCTTTCTTT
CDR3 protein: CASSEEGWTGRTEAFF

D gene: .
J gene: TRBJ2-7
CDR3 length: 15
V gene: TRBV7-8
clone size: .
CDR3 DNA: TGTGCCAGCAGCTTAGCGGCGGGACGGGCCTACGAGCAGTACTTC
CDR3 protein: CASSLAAGRAYEQYF

D gene: TRBD2
J gene: TRBJ2-3
CDR3 length: 15
V gene: TRBV5-6
clone size: .
CDR3 DNA: TGTGCCAGCAGCTTGATAGCGGGGGCCACAGATACGCAGTATTTT
CDR3 protein: CASSLIAGATDTQYF

D gene: TRBD1
J gene: TRBJ1-2
CDR3 length: 14
V gene: TRBV7-3
clone size: .
CDR3 DNA: TGTGCCAGCAGCCCAGGACAGGGGTCGGATGGCTACACCTTC
CDR3 protein: CASSPGQGSDGYTF

D gene: .
J gene: TRBJ1-4
CDR3 length: 14
V gene: TRBV19
clone size: .
CDR3 DNA: TGTGCCAGTAGTATCCGGCCAGGTGGGGAAAAACTGTTTTTT
CDR3 protein: CASSIRPGGEKLFF

D gene: .
J gene: TRBJ2-1
CDR3 length: 13
V gene: TRBV6-5
clone size: .
CDR3 DNA: TGTGCCAGCAGTGCTAAACAGGGCAGTGAGCAGTTCTTC
CDR3 protein: CASSAKQGSEQFF

D gene: .
J gene: TRBJ1-2
CDR3 length: 16
V gene: TRBV14
clone size: .
CDR3 DNA: TGTGCCAGCAGCCTCCTTATAGGGACTCTCGACTATGGCTACACCTTC
CDR3 protein: CASSLLIGTLDYGYTF

D gene: .
J gene: TRBJ1-5
CDR3 length: 15
V gene: TRBV6-5
clone size: .
CDR3 DNA: TGTGCCAGCAGACGCAAACCAGACCGAAATCAGCCCCAGCATTTT
CDR3 protein: CASRRKPDRNQPQHF

D gene: .
J gene: TRBJ1-2
CDR3 length: 15
V gene: TRBV5-4
clone size: .
CDR3 DNA: TGTGCCAGCAGCCCCGGACATACTATTAACTATGGCTACACCTTC
CDR3 protein: CASSPGHTINYGYTF

D gene: .
J gene: TRBJ2-7
CDR3 length: 11
V gene: TRBV7-9
clone size: .
CDR3 DNA: TGTGCCAGCAGCCTCTACGAAGAGCAGTACTTC
CDR3 protein: CASSLYEEQYF

D gene: .
J gene: TRBJ1-2
CDR3 length: 13
V gene: TRBV7-1
clone size: .
CDR3 DNA: TGTGCCAGCAGCTTAGACCCCTCAGGTGGCTACACCTTC
CDR3 protein: CASSLDPSGGYTF

D gene: .
J gene: TRBJ2-1
CDR3 length: 12
V gene: TRBV9
clone size: .
CDR3 DNA: TGTGCCAGCAGCGTAGCCGGCTATGAGCAGTTCTTC
CDR3 protein: CASSVAGYEQFF

D gene: .
J gene: TRBJ2-5
CDR3 length: 11
V gene: TRBV5-5
clone size: .
CDR3 DNA: TGTGCCAGCAGCTTGATGGAGACCCAGTACTTC
CDR3 protein: CASSLMETQYF

D gene: .
J gene: TRBJ2-7
CDR3 length: 15
V gene: TRBV5-6
clone size: .
CDR3 DNA: TGTGCCAGCAGCCCGGCGCCCGGGACATATTACGAGCAGTACTTC
CDR3 protein: CASSPAPGTYYEQYF

D gene: .
J gene: TRBJ2-3
CDR3 length: 14
V gene: TRBV7-2
clone size: .
CDR3 DNA: TGTGCCAGCAGCCCTAATTTACGCACAGATACGCAGTATTTT
CDR3 protein: CASSPNLRTDTQYF

D gene: .
J gene: TRBJ2-1
CDR3 length: 14
V gene: TRBV6-1
clone size: .
CDR3 DNA: TGTGCCAGCAGTGTGCCCCCGGCGGGGAAAGAGCAGTTCTTC
CDR3 protein: CASSVPPAGKEQFF

D gene: TRBD1
J gene: TRBJ1-2
CDR3 length: 19
V gene: TRBV18
clone size: .
CDR3 DNA: TGTGCCAGCTCAAACACTAGGACAGGGGGCGAAGTTTATGGCTATGGCTACACCTTC
CDR3 protein: CASSNTRTGGEVYGYGYTF

D gene: .
J gene: TRBJ1-6
CDR3 length: 13
V gene: TRBV7-3
clone size: few
CDR3 DNA: TGTGCCAGCGGGCGTGGGGGCGGTTCACCCCTCCACTTT
CDR3 protein: CASGRGGGSPLHF

D gene: .
J gene: TRBJ2-3
CDR3 length: 14
V gene: TRBV19
clone size: once
CDR3 DNA: TGTGCCAGTAATAGGGGCGGATTCGGAGATACGCAGTATTTT
CDR3 protein: CASNRGGFGDTQYF

D gene: .
J gene: TRBJ2-1
CDR3 length: 13
V gene: TRBV7-8
clone size: .
CDR3 DNA: TGTGCCAGCAGCTTAGGGGGGACGCCCGAGCAGTTCTTC
CDR3 protein: CASSLGGTPEQFF